Below, one TCR beta chain is given with its context. These data belong to a study of blood T cell repertoires in COVID-19. In the study overall: The samples span acute and convalescent COVID-19 from the United States, Italy and Spain. Nucleic acid was either cDNA or gDNA, and it came from T cells, B-cell-depleted T cells, or PBMCs.

Per germline, CDR1 SGDLS and CDR2 YYNGEE. V was clipped by 5 bases and J by 0 bases, with 15 bases between them. This CDR3 contains 15 residues. In the authors' workflow: Amplification of reference gene primers provided the estimated nucleated cell counts. Assay used: immunoSEQ multiplex PCR; TCRdb lists only in-frame clones, some missing. The DNA gave D and trimming, while V, J and clone size come from that table. In the table there are about 180,000 clones, nearly 90% of which are singletons. Sequenced input: peripheral blood. This clonotype originated in a man between 18 and 35 years old who had recovered from COVID-19. The chain employs TRBV9 and TRBJ2-7, with D possibly TRBD2 on 6 matching bases. The CDR3 reads CASSYGSGPSYEQYF. The CDR3 region has the DNA TGTGCCAGCAGTTACGGGAGCGGCCCCTCCTACGAGCAGTACTTC.